These 9 T cell receptor beta chains originate from one sample sequenced in a study of shared T cell receptors in the human thymus. This table comes from immunoSEQ multiplex PCR, and its TCRdb copy is limited to in-frame clones, with some not included. The sample includes some 720,000 clones, 85% to 90% seen only once; the top ten take 0.0095% to 0.012%. A further study also used this sample, focusing on human thymus T cells.

Material for sequencing was thymocytes. Receptor source: a boy younger than two with a congenital heart defect.

The chain links TRBV5-1 to TRBJ1-2, with a tentative D call TRBD1 (5 bases). CDR3 length: 15 amino acids. Germline V gene data show CDR1 as SGHRS and CDR2 as YFSETQ. The V end was cut by 4 bases, the J end by 6 bases, with 19 bases between. CDR3 in amino acids: CASSPWDWLFDGYTF. The CDR3 DNA sequence: TGCGCCAGCAGCCCCTGGGACTGGCTGTTTGATGGCTACACCTTC.

This chain links TRBV10-3 with TRBJ1-5, with 10 bases aligning to TRBD1. Germline CDR1 reads ENHRY; CDR2 reads SYGVKD. Losses at the gene ends were 8 bases for V and 5 bases for J; bases not matched to a gene: 9. The length of the CDR3 is 15 residues. CDR3 in DNA: TGTGCCATCGGGACGGGGGACAGGGGCCATCAGCCCCAGCATTTT. Amino acids: CAIGTGDRGHQPQHF.

This clone was counted a few times. The DNA of the CDR3 is TGCGCCAGCAGCCAAGACAGGGTTTTGGATGAGCAGTTCTTC. Protein product: CASSQDRVLDEQFF. V and J are TRBV4-1 and TRBJ2-1, with D perhaps matching TRBD1 (5 bases). V was clipped by 0 bases and J by 8 bases, with 11 bases between them. Germline V gene lookup returns CDR1 MGHRA and CDR2 YSYEKL. CDR3 length equals 14 residues.

The V gene is TRBV7-9, the J gene TRBJ2-2; no clear D. Per the germline V gene, CDR1 is SEHNR and CDR2 is FQNEAQ (reference sequence). Trimming pared 3 bases from V and 2 bases from J, leaving 19 bases between. CDR3 length: 18 residues. CDR3 sequence: CASSFGPPALRNTGELFF. CDR3 DNA: TGTGCCAGCAGCTTTGGCCCACCCGCCCTCAGAAACACCGGGGAGCTGTTTTTT.

In its sample, this clone was seen a few times. The chain employs TRBV5-8 and TRBJ1-1, with D possibly matching TRBD1 (6 bases). This CDR3 comprises 16 residues. Germline CDR1 reads SGHTS; CDR2 reads YDEGEE. V was clipped by 0 bases and J by 5 bases, with 17 bases between them. This CDR3 is CASSLGGWGRGTEAFF. CDR3 DNA: TGTGCCAGCAGCTTGGGGGGGTGGGGCAGGGGAACTGAAGCTTTCTTT.

This chain links TRBV7-7 with TRBJ2-5; 7 bases fit TRBD1. CDR1 is SSHAT, CDR2 FNYEAQ, per germline (reference sequence). V gave up 3 bases and J gave up 7 bases; unmatched junction bases: 5. The CDR3 is 13 amino acids. The CDR3 DNA reads TGTGCCAGCAGCTTGGGACAGAATTTGACCCAGTACTTC. Residues: CASSLGQNLTQYF.

The V gene is TRBV28, the J gene TRBJ2-7, with TRBD1 identical over 7 bases. Germline lookup yields CDR1 MDHEN and CDR2 SYDVKM. The CDR3 covers 14 residues. The V segment lost 3 bases and the J segment 2 bases; nucleotides outside the gene matches: 4. The CDR3 coding sequence is TGTGCCAGCAGTTTGTACAGGGGCCCCTACGAGCAGTACTTC. This gives the protein CASSLYRGPYEQYF.

The J gene is TRBJ2-1, the V gene TRBV9, with D possibly TRBD2 on 6 matching bases. This CDR3 is built from 15 residues. Germline lookup yields CDR1 SGDLS and CDR2 YYNGEE. V was trimmed by 7 bases and J by 6 bases, leaving 20 bases between them. CDR3 sequence reads: CASGGKTVFGNEQFF. In DNA form, the CDR3 reads TGTGCCAGCGGGGGGAAGACTGTGTTCGGCAATGAGCAGTTCTTC.

This clone has just one count. V gene TRBV14 combines with J gene TRBJ1-5, with D perhaps matching TRBD1 (6 bases). The CDR3 length is 16 residues. Between the trimmed V and J ends, which lost 4 bases and 4 bases, there was a span of 17 bases. Looked up from germline, CDR1 is SGHDN and CDR2 is FVKESK. In DNA form, the CDR3 reads TGTGCCAGCAGCCTCGAGGGAACGGGACAAAATCAGCCCCAGCATTTT. It yields the protein CASSLEGTGQNQPQHF.